This TCR beta chain was recorded in a study of cytomegalovirus exposure and HLA in healthy donors. This CDR3 is 14 amino acids long. Per germline, CDR1 LNHDA and CDR2 SQIVND (reference sequence). With V trimmed by 6 bases and J by 0 bases, 4 bases remained unmatched. This clone was observed once. 13 Jbeta primers and 60 Vbeta primers were used for the PCR. Sequencing used immunoSEQ multiplex PCR; TCRdb keeps in-frame clones, though not all of them. The top ten hold around 2% of the sample, which has some 130,000 clones, 70% to 80% seen once. The origin of this receptor is a young man in good health and CMV-seronegative. Sequencing was done on a sample of PBMCs. The chain couples TRBV19 to TRBJ2-7; 8 positions agree with TRBD1. The CDR3 spells CASSRTGSSYEQYF. The DNA of the CDR3 is TGTGCCAGTAGCCGGACAGGGAGCTCCTACGAGCAGTACTTC.